This T cell receptor beta chain stems from a study of cytomegalovirus exposure and HLA in healthy donors. Study-wide results and caveats: Previously analyzed data showed that most TCR beta V segments were productive at a frequency of about 87% or about 30%. Researchers reported in a later analysis that a missense DCLRE1C variant was tied to TCR beta V- and J-gene trimming. What TCR beta sequences reportedly achieved was accurate prediction of HLA-A and HLA-B alleles in most subjects.

This clone was seen just once. What it binds is unknown. Primers included in the PCR were 60 Vbeta and 13 Jbeta primers. Using immunoSEQ multiplex PCR, the repertoire was profiled, and TCRdb retains in-frame clones only, with some absent. The sample shows about 160,000 clones, about 80% of them seen only once. The specimen was PBMCs. The receptor comes from a man aged 30 to 45 in good health and CMV-seronegative.

Here the CDR3 DNA reads TGTGCCAGCAGCTTCACAGGGGACTATGGCTACACCTTC. Translated, it gives CASSFTGDYGYTF. The chain couples TRBV5-5 to TRBJ1-2, with 7 bases fitting TRBD1. V was clipped by 2 bases and J by 3 bases; unmatched bases: 1. CDR1 and CDR2 from the germline V gene are SGHKS and YYEKEE (reference sequence). The CDR3 is 13 amino acids. Full variable domain (outside the CDR3, taken from reference TRBV5-5 and TRBJ1-2): DAGVTQSPTHLIKTRGQQVTLRCSPISGHKSVSWYQQVLGQGPQFIFQYYEKEERGRGNFPDRFSARQFPNYSSELNVNALLLGDSALYLCASSFTGDYGYTFGSGTRLTVV.